Below, one T cell receptor (beta chain) is given with its context. This specimen comes from a study of blood T cell repertoires in COVID-19. As for the study in general: Specimens from acute and convalescent COVID-19 originated in the United States, Italy and Spain. Sample material is recorded as cDNA or gDNA derived from T cells, B-cell-depleted T cells, or PBMCs.

In germline, CDR1 is MRHNA, CDR2 SNTAGT. V was clipped by 7 bases and J by 10 bases; unmatched bases: 7. The CDR3 runs 12 residues. The method was immunoSEQ multiplex PCR; TCRdb's version includes in-frame clones alone and lacks a portion of them. The data show 200,000 to 250,000 clones, 81% seen once. It was during active infection that Seattle patients were enrolled and then longitudinally followed. Input material: peripheral blood. This rearrangement joins TRBV6-4 to TRBJ1-1; TRBD1 aligns across 9 bases. The receptor was isolated from an elderly woman with COVID-19, enrolled during active disease. The CDR3 loop is CASMDRGMRAFF. DNA of the CDR3: TGTGCCAGCATGGACAGGGGAATGAGAGCTTTCTTT.